The subject of this entry is one T cell receptor beta chain. How the authors handled the data: Amplification of reference gene primers was used by the study to estimate nucleated cell counts. Libraries were prepared by immunoSEQ multiplex PCR; TCRdb keeps only in-frame clonotypes and omits some of them. D and trimming come from the DNA, and the V and J calls and clone size come from that table. In the table there are 410,000 or so clones, about nine tenths of which are singletons. This entry comes from a study of blood T cell repertoires in COVID-19. The ends were cut back, 2 bases at V and 1 base at J, with 6 bases in the middle. CDR3 length equals 13 residues. Germline CDR1 reads SGHKS; CDR2 reads YYEKEE (reference sequence).

Material for sequencing was peripheral blood. This chain connects TRBV5-5 to TRBJ1-1, with D unresolved. This TCR derives from a woman aged 40 to 50 with COVID-19, enrolled during active disease. In DNA, the CDR3 is TGTGCCAGCAGCTTTCAAGCGAACACTGAAGCTTTCTTT. Its translation is CASSFQANTEAFF.